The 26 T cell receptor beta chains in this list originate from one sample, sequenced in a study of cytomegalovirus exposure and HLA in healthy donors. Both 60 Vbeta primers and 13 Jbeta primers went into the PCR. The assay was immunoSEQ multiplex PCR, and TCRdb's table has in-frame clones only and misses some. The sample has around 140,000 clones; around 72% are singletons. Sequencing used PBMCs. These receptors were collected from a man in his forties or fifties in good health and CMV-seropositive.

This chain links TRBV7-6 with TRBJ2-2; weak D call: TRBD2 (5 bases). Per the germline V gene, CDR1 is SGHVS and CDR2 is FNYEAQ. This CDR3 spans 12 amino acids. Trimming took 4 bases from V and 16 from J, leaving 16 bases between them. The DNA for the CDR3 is TGTGCCAGCAGCTCTGTTGGCCGGACTCCGTTTTTT. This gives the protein CASSSVGRTPFF.

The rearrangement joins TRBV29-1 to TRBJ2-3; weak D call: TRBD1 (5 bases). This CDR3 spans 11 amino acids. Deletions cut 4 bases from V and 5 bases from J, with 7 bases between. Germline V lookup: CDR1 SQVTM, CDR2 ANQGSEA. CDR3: CSVGTIDTQYF. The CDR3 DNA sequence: TGCAGCGTTGGGACAATAGATACGCAGTATTTT.

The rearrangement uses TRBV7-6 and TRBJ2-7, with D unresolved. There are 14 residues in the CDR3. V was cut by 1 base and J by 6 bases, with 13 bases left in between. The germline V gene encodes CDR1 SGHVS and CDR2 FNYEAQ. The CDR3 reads CASSLGPSAGEQYF. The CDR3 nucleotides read TGTGCCAGCAGCTTAGGGCCCTCAGCAGGCGAGCAGTACTTC.

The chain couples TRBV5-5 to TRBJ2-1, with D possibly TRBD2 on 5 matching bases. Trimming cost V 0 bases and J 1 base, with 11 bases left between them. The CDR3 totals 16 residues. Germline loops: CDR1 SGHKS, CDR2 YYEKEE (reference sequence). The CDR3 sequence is CASSLGPSGSYNEQFF. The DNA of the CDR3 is TGTGCCAGCAGCTTGGGCCCCTCGGGATCCTACAATGAGCAGTTCTTC.

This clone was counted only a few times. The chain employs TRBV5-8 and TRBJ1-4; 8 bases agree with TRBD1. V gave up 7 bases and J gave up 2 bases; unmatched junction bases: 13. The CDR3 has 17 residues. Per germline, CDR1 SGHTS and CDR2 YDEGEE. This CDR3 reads CASVAGQARATNEKLFF. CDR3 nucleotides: TGTGCCAGCGTCGCGGGACAGGCTAGGGCGACTAATGAAAAACTGTTTTTT.

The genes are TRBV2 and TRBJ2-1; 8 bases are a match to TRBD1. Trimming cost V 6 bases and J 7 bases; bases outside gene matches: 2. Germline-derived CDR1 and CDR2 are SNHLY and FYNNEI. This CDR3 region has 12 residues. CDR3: CASRRQGNEQFF. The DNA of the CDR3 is TGTGCCAGCAGGCGACAGGGGAATGAGCAGTTCTTC.

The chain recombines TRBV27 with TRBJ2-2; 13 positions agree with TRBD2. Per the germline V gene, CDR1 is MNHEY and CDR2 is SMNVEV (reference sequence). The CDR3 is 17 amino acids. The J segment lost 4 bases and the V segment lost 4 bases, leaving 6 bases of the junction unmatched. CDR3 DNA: TGTGCCAGCAGTTCCCCGGGACTAGCGGGGAGCACCGGGGAGCTGTTTTTT. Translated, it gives CASSSPGLAGSTGELFF.

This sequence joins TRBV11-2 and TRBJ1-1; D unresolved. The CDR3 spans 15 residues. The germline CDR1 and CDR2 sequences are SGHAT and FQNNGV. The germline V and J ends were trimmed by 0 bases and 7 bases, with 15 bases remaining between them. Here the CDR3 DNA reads TGTGCCAGCAGCTTAGATATTGGCAGGTCATATGAAGCTTTCTTT. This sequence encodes CASSLDIGRSYEAFF.

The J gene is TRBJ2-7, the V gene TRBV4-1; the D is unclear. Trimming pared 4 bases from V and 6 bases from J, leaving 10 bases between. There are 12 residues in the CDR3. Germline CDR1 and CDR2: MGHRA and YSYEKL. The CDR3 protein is CASSRPTGEQYF. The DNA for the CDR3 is TGCGCCAGCAGCCGACCGACTGGCGAGCAGTACTTC.

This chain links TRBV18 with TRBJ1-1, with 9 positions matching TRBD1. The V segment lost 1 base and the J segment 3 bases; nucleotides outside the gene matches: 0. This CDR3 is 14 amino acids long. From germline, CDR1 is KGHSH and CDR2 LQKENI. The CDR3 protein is CASSPRTGDTEAFF. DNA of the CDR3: TGTGCCAGCTCACCACGGACAGGGGACACTGAAGCTTTCTTT.

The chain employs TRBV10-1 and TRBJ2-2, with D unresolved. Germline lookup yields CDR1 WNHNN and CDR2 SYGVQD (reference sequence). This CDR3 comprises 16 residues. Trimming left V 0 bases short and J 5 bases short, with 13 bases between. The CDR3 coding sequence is TGCGCCAGCAGTGAGTCGATCCAGACGGGTACCGGGGAGCTGTTTTTT. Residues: CASSESIQTGTGELFF.

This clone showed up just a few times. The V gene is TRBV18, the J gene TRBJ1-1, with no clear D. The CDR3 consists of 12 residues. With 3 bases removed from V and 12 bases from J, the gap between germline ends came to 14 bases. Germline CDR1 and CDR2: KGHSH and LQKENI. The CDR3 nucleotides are TGTGCCAGCTCACCCCGGGAGGGTTTGACTTTCTTT. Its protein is CASSPREGLTFF.

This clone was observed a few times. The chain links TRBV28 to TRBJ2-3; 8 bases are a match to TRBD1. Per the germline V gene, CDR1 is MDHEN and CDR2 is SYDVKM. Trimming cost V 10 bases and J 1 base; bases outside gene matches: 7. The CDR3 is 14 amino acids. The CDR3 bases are TGTGCCATCAATTCGGACAGGGGCACAGATACGCAGTATTTT. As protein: CAINSDRGTDTQYF.

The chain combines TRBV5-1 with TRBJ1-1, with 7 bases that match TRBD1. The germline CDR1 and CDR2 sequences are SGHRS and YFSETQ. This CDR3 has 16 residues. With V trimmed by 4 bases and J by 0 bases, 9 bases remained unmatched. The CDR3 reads CASSEQAGGMNTEAFF. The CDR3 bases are TGCGCCAGCAGCGAACAAGCAGGGGGGATGAACACTGAAGCTTTCTTT.

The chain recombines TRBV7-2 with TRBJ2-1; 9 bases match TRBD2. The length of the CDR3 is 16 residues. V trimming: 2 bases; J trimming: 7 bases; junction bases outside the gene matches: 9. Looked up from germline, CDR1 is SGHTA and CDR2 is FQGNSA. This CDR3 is CASSLLGGGVSNEQFF. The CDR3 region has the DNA TGTGCCAGCAGCTTATTGGGCGGGGGGGTTTCTAATGAGCAGTTCTTC.

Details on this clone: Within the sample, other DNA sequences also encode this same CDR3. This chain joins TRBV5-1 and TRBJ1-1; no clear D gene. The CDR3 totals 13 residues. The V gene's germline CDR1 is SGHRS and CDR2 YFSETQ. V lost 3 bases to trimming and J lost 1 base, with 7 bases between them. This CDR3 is CASSSVSNTEAFF. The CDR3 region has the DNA TGCGCCAGCAGCTCAGTCTCGAACACTGAAGCTTTCTTT.

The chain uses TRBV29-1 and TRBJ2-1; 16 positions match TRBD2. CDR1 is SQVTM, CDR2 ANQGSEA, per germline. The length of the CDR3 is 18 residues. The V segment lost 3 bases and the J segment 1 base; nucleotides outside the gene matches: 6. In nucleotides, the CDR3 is TGCAGCGTTGAGGGGACTAGCGGGGGGGTAATTTCCTACAATGAGCAGTTCTTC. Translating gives CSVEGTSGGVISYNEQFF.

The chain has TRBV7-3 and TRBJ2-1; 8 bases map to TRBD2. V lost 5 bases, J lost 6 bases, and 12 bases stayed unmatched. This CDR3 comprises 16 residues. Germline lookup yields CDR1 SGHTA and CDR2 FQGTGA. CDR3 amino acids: CASSTDKEAGGNEQFF. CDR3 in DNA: TGTGCCAGCAGCACCGACAAGGAGGCGGGGGGCAATGAGCAGTTCTTC.

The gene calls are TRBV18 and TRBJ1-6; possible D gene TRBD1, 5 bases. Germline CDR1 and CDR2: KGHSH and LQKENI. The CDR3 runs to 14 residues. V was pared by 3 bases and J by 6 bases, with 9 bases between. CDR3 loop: CASSPGQGNSPLHF. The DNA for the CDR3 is TGTGCCAGCTCACCGGGGCAGGGTAATTCACCCCTCCACTTT.

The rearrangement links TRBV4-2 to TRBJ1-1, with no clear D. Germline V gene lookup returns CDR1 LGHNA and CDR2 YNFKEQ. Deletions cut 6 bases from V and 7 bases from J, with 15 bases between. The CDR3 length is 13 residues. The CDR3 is CASSNILGGEAFF. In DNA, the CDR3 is TGTGCCAGCAGTAATATTTTAGGCGGTGAAGCTTTCTTT.

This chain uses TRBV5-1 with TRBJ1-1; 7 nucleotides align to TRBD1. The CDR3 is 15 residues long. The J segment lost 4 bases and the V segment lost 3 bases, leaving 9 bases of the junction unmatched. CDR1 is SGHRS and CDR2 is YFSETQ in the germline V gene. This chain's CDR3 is CASSWGDRDGTEAFF. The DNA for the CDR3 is TGCGCCAGCAGCTGGGGAGACAGGGATGGCACTGAAGCTTTCTTT.

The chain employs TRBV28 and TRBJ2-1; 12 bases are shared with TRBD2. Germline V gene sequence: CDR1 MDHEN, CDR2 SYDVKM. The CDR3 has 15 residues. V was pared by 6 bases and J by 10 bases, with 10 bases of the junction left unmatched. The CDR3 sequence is CASSLAGGRGGEQFF. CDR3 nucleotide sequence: TGTGCCAGCAGCCTAGCGGGAGGGAGGGGAGGGGAGCAGTTCTTC.

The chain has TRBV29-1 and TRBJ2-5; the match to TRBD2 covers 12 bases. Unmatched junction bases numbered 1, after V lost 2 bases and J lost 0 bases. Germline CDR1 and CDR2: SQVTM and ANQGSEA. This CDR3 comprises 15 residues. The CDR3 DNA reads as TGCAGCGTTGAACTAGCGGGGGGGAACCAAGAGACCCAGTACTTC. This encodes CSVELAGGNQETQYF.

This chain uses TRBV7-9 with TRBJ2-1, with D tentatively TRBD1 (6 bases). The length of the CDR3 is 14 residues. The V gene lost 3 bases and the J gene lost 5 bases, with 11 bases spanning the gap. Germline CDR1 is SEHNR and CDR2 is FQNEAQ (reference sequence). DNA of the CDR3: TGTGCCAGCAGCTTCACCGGGACAAACAATGAGCAGTTCTTC. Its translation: CASSFTGTNNEQFF. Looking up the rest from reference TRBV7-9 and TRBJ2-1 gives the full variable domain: DTGVSQNPRHKITKRGQNVTFRCDPISEHNRLYWYRQTLGQGPEFLTYFQNEAQLEKSRLLSDRFSAERPKGSFSTLEIQRTEQGDSAMYLCASSFTGTNNEQFFGPGTRLTVL.

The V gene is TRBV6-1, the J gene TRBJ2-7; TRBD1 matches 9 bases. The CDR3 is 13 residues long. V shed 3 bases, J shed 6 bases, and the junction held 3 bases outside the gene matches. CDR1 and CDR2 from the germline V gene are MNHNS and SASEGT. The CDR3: CASSDGQGIEQYF. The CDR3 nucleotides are TGTGCCAGCAGTGATGGACAGGGGATCGAGCAGTACTTC.

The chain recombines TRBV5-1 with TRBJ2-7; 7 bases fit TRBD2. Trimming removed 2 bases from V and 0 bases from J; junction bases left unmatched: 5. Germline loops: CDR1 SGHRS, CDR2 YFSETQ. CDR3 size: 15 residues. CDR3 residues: CASSFARGSSYEQYF. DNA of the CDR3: TGCGCCAGCAGCTTCGCGCGGGGGAGCTCCTACGAGCAGTACTTC.